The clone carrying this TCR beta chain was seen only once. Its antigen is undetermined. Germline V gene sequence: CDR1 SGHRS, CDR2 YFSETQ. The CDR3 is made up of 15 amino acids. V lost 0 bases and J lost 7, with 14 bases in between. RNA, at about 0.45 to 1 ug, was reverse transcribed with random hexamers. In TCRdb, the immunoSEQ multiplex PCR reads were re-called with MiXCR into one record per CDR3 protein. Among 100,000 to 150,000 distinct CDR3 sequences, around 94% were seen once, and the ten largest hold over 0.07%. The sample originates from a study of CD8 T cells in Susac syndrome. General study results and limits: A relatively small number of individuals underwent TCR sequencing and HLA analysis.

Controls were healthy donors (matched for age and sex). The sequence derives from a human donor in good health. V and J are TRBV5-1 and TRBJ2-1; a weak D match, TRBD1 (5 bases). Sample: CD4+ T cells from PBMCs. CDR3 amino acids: CASSLASRVSNEQFF. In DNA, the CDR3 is TGCGCCAGCAGCTTGGCCTCCAGGGTCAGTAATGAGCAGTTCTTC.